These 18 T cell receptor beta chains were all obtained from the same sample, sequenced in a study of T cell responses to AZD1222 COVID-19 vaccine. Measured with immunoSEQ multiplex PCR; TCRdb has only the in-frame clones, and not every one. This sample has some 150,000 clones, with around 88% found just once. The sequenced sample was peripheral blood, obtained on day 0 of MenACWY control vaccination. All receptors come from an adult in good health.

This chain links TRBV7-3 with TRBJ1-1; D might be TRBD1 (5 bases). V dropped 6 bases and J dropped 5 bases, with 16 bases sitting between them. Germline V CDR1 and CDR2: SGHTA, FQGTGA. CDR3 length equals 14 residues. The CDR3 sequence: CASSPGTEGTEAFF. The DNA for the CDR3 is TGTGCCAGCAGTCCCGGGACGGAAGGTACTGAAGCTTTCTTT.

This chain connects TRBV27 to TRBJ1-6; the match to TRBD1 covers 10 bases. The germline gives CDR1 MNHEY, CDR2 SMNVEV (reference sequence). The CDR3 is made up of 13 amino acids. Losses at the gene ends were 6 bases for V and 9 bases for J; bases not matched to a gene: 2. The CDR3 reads CASRGTGASPLHF. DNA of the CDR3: TGTGCCAGCAGGGGGACAGGGGCTTCACCCCTCCACTTT.

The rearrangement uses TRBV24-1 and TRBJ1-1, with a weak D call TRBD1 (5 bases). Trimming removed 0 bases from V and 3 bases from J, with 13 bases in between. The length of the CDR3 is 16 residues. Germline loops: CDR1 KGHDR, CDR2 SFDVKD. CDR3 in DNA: TGTGCCACCAGTGATTTGTGGGGGTTGAGGGACACTGAAGCTTTCTTT. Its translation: CATSDLWGLRDTEAFF.

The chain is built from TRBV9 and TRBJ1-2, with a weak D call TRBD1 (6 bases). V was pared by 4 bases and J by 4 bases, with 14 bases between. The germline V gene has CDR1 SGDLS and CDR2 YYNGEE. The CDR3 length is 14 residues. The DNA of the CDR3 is TGTGCCAGCAGCCCCAGCCGGGGGGCCTATGGCTACACCTTC. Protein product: CASSPSRGAYGYTF.

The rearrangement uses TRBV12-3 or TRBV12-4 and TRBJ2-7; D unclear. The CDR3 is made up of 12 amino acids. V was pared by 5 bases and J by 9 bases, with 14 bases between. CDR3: CASSDAESGQYF. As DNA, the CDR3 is TGTGCCAGCAGTGACGCCGAGTCGGGGCAGTACTTC.

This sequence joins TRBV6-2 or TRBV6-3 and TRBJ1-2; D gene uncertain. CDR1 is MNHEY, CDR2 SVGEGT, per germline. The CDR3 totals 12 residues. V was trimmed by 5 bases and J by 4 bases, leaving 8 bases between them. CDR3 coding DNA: TGTGCCAGCAGTCGGAAGGTCTATGGCTACACCTTC. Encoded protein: CASSRKVYGYTF.

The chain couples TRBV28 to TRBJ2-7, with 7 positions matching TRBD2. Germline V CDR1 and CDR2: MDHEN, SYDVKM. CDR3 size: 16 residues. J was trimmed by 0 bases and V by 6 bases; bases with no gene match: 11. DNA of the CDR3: TGTGCCAGCAGGTCGGAGGGTAGCGGGCCCTCCTACGAGCAGTACTTC. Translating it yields CASRSEGSGPSYEQYF.

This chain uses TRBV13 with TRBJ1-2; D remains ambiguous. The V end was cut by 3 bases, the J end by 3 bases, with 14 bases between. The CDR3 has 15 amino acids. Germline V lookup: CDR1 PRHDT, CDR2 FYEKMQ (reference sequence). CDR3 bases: TGTGCCAGCAGCTTGAGTGGTGAACTGTACTATGGCTACACCTTC. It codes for CASSLSGELYYGYTF.

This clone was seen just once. CDR3 nucleotide sequence: TGTGCCAGCAGTCCACTCCCCGGGACAGGGGGCGAACCCCTCCACTTT. It is translated as CASSPLPGTGGEPLHF. The V call is TRBV27, the J call TRBJ1-6, with 12 bases identical to TRBD1. The CDR3 is made up of 16 amino acids. Germline CDR1 and CDR2: MNHEY and SMNVEV (reference sequence). After removal of 5 bases from V and 12 bases from J, the junction contained 11 bases not matched to a gene.

This CDR3 is CASSIGLRTGGNYGYTF. The CDR3 nucleotides are TGTGCCAGTAGTATAGGTTTAAGAACAGGAGGAAACTATGGCTACACCTTC. The chain is built from TRBV19 and TRBJ1-2; TRBD1 is a possible D gene (5 bases). The CDR3 consists of 17 residues. Germline V gene sequence: CDR1 LNHDA, CDR2 SQIVND (reference sequence). V was trimmed by 1 base and J by 2 bases, leaving 17 bases between them. The full variable domain, its missing parts supplied by reference TRBV19 and TRBJ1-2, is DGGITQSPKYLFRKEGQNVTLSCEQNLNHDAMYWYRQDPGQGLRLIYYSQIVNDFQKGDIAEGYSVSREKKESFPLTVTSAQKNPTAFYLCASSIGLRTGGNYGYTFGSGTRLTVV.

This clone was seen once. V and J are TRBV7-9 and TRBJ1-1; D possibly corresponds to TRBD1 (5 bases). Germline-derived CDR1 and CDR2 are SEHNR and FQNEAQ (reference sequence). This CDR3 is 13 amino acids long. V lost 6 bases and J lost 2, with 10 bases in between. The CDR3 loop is CASSKQGNTEAFF. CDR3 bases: TGTGCCAGCAGTAAGCAGGGTAACACTGAAGCTTTCTTT.

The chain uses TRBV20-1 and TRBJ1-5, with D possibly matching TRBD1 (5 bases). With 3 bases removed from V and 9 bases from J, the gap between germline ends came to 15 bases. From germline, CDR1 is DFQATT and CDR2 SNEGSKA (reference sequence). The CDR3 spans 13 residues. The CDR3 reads CSASEARGAPQHF. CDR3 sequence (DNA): TGCAGTGCTAGTGAGGCCAGAGGGGCGCCCCAGCATTTT.

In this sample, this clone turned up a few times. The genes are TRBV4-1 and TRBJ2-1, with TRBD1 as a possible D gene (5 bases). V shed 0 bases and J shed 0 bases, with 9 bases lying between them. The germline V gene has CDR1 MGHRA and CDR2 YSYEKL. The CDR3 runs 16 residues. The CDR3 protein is CASSQDWGSSYNEQFF. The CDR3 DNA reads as TGCGCCAGCAGCCAAGATTGGGGCAGCTCCTACAATGAGCAGTTCTTC.

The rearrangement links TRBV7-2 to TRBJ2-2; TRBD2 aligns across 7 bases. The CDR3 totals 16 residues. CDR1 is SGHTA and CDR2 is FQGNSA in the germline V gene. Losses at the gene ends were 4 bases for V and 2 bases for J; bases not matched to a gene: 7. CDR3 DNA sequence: TGTGCCAGCAGCTCGAACGGGGGGTTCAACACCGGGGAGCTGTTTTTT. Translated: CASSSNGGFNTGELFF.

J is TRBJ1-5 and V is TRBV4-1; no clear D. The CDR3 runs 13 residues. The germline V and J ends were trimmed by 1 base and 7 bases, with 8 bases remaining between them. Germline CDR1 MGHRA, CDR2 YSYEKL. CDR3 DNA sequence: TGCGCCAGCAGCCAAGGTCCGGGGCAGCCCCAGCATTTT. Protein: CASSQGPGQPQHF.

In DNA form, the CDR3 reads TGTGCCAGCAGCTTAGCAGGGATGGGCACCATATATTTT. Amino acid sequence: CASSLAGMGTIYF. The chain links TRBV5-6 to TRBJ1-3; D is perhaps TRBD1 (5 bases). Germline assignment: CDR1 SGHDT and CDR2 YYEEEE. V was trimmed by 2 bases and J by 9 bases, leaving 12 bases between them. The CDR3 covers 13 residues. Using reference TRBV5-6 and TRBJ1-3 for the parts outside the CDR3, the full variable domain is DAGVTQSPTHLIKTRGQQVTLRCSPKSGHDTVSWYQQALGQGPQFIFQYYEEEERQRGNFPDRFSGHQFPNYSSELNVNALLLGDSALYLCASSLAGMGTIYFGEGSWLTVV.

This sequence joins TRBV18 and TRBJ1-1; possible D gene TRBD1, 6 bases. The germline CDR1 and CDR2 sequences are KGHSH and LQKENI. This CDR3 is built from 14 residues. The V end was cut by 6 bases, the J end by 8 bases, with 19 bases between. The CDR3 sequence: CASSSDQGISEAFF. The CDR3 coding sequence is TGTGCCAGCTCCTCAGACCAGGGGATCAGCGAAGCTTTCTTT.

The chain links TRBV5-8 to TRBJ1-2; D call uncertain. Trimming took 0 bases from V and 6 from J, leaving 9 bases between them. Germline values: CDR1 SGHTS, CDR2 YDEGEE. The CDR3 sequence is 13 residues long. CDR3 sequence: CASSLGASNGYTF. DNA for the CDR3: TGTGCCAGCAGCTTGGGGGCGTCGAATGGCTACACCTTC.